Following are 11 T cell receptor beta chains from one sample sequenced in a study of blood T cell repertoires in COVID-19. The data were produced by immunoSEQ multiplex PCR, yet TCRdb's version contains in-frame clones alone and is incomplete. This table has about 300,000 clones, around nine tenths appearing once. Sequenced input: peripheral blood. Receptors originate from a man in his forties with acute or convalescent COVID-19.

V is TRBV7-6 and J is TRBJ2-1; 11 bases are a match to TRBD1. The germline V gene encodes CDR1 SGHVS and CDR2 FNYEAQ. V shed 4 bases and J 6 bases; nucleotides not matched to a gene: 8. The CDR3 sequence is 16 residues long. CDR3 amino acids: CASSSWTGGGSNEQFF. Here the CDR3 DNA reads TGTGCCAGCAGCTCCTGGACAGGGGGCGGCTCCAATGAGCAGTTCTTC.

The chain combines TRBV5-4 with TRBJ1-2, with D perhaps matching TRBD1 (6 bases). The CDR3 runs 17 residues. V lost 1 base and J 7 bases, leaving 23 bases between the germline ends. The germline V gene has CDR1 SGHNT and CDR2 YYREEE (reference sequence). The DNA of the CDR3 is TGTGCCAGCAGCTTGTCACCAGGGGCGACTTTGGAAGGTGGCTACACCTTC. Amino acids: CASSLSPGATLEGGYTF.

The genes are TRBV5-4 and TRBJ1-1, with 10 bases lining up with TRBD1. Germline values: CDR1 SGHNT, CDR2 YYREEE (reference sequence). The CDR3 runs 15 residues. The V segment lost 0 bases and the J segment 6 bases; nucleotides outside the gene matches: 5. The CDR3 loop reads CASSLAGTGVAEAFF. The CDR3 nucleotides read TGTGCCAGCAGCTTGGCCGGGACAGGGGTTGCTGAAGCTTTCTTT.

The CDR3 nucleotides are TGTGCCAGCAGGAGGCAGAGCTCCTACGAGCAGTACTTC. Protein product: CASRRQSSYEQYF. The chain couples TRBV6-5 to TRBJ2-7; D is undetermined. Germline V CDR1 and CDR2: MNHEY, SVGAGI. This CDR3 contains 13 residues. V was pared by 6 bases and J by 0 bases, with 9 bases between.

The chain couples TRBV27 to TRBJ2-2; D perhaps matches TRBD1 (5 bases). The V gene's germline CDR1 is MNHEY and CDR2 SMNVEV (reference sequence). The germline V and J ends were trimmed by 3 bases and 0 bases, with 8 bases remaining between them. This CDR3 has 15 residues. The chain's CDR3 is CASSFKGPNTGELFF. In DNA form, the CDR3 reads TGTGCCAGCAGTTTTAAGGGGCCGAACACCGGGGAGCTGTTTTTT.

The chain is built from TRBV2 and TRBJ1-2, with 7 bases that match TRBD1. In germline, CDR1 is SNHLY, CDR2 FYNNEI. CDR3 size: 14 residues. The V gene end was trimmed by 6 bases and the J gene end by 4 bases; junction bases not matched to a gene: 8. The DNA for the CDR3 is TGTGCCAGCAGCGAGCCCGGGACAGCCTATGGCTACACCTTC. Translated, it gives CASSEPGTAYGYTF.

The rearrangement uses TRBV7-2 and TRBJ1-6, with 7 bases lining up with TRBD1. CDR1 and CDR2 (germline): SGHTA, FQGNSA. The CDR3 runs 14 residues. Germline trimming cut 4 bases from V and 7 bases from J; bases unmatched to any gene: 4. The CDR3 sequence: CASSSTGVNSPLHF. Here the CDR3 DNA reads TGTGCCAGCAGCTCCACAGGGGTCAATTCACCCCTCCACTTT.

This clone was seen once. The chain employs TRBV7-6 and TRBJ2-3; 8 nucleotides match TRBD2. The CDR3 contains 16 residues. Germline V gene sequence: CDR1 SGHVS, CDR2 FNYEAQ. V lost 5 bases and J lost 6; bases outside the gene matches: 13. The CDR3 nucleotides read TGTGCCAGCAGCCTAGAGAACTTCCCGGGAGGGGATACGCAGTATTTT. Amino acids: CASSLENFPGGDTQYF.

The V and J genes are TRBV10-3 and TRBJ1-1; D unclear. This CDR3 is built from 13 residues. CDR1 is ENHRY and CDR2 is SYGVKD in the germline V gene. Trimming removed 0 bases at V and 7 bases at J, with 9 bases between. CDR3: CAISESRRNEAFF. CDR3 sequence (DNA): TGTGCCATCAGTGAGTCTCGCAGAAATGAAGCTTTCTTT.

The chain combines TRBV5-6 with TRBJ1-6; TRBD1 might be the D (5 bases). Germline V lookup: CDR1 SGHDT, CDR2 YYEEEE. V dropped 0 bases and J dropped 8 bases, with 9 bases sitting between them. The CDR3 sequence is 14 residues long. As DNA, the CDR3 is TGTGCCAGCAGCTTGGGCAGGGTGGATTCACCCCTCCACTTT. Its translation: CASSLGRVDSPLHF. The complete variable domain, with remaining parts taken from reference TRBV5-6 and TRBJ1-6, reads DAGVTQSPTHLIKTRGQQVTLRCSPKSGHDTVSWYQQALGQGPQFIFQYYEEEERQRGNFPDRFSGHQFPNYSSELNVNALLLGDSALYLCASSLGRVDSPLHFGNGTRLTVT.

The CDR3 here is CASSREGYGYTF. The CDR3 DNA reads as TGTGCCAGCAGCAGGGAAGGCTATGGCTACACCTTC. This rearrangement joins TRBV28 to TRBJ1-2; possibly TRBD1 for D (5 bases). The CDR3 runs to 12 residues. Germline V CDR1 and CDR2: MDHEN, SYDVKM. V lost 6 bases and J 4 bases, leaving 9 bases between the germline ends.